The rows below give T cell receptor beta chains drawn from one sample of a study of blood T cell repertoires in COVID-19. Only in-frame clones appear in the TCRdb table, and some are missing; sequencing was by immunoSEQ multiplex PCR. The sample lists 250,000 to 350,000 clones, 70% to 90% occurring once. The material sequenced was peripheral blood. Receptors were obtained from a human donor with COVID-19, enrolled during active disease. The donor label of this sample is uncertain. The CDR3 runs from the conserved cysteine through the conserved F or W. Fields, in order: J gene, V gene, D gene, clone size, CDR3 protein, CDR3 DNA. The D gene is left open where the match is weak. Not all rows give a size; the values are once, few, many and, for expanded clones, a class.

>TRBJ2-3|TRBV10-3|-|once
CATQILATSTDTQYF
TGTGCCACCCAGATCTTGGCGACTAGCACAGATACGCAGTATTTT
>TRBJ1-1|TRBV12-3/TRBV12-4|-|-
CASSFNLGEAFF
TGTGCCAGCAGTTTTAATCTCGGGGAAGCTTTCTTT
>TRBJ1-4|TRBV9|TRBD1|-
CASSDGTGSVEKLFF
TGTGCCAGCAGCGATGGGACAGGGAGTGTTGAAAAACTGTTTTTT
>TRBJ1-6|TRBV11-1|-|-
CASSLARGNSPLHF
TGTGCCAGCAGCTTAGCCAGGGGAAACTCACCCCTCCACTTT
>TRBJ1-2|TRBV2|-|few
CASSAEAYGYTF
TGTGCCAGCAGTGCTGAAGCCTATGGCTACACCTTC
>TRBJ1-2|TRBV6-5|-|-
CASRAQGVDGYTF
TGTGCCAGCAGAGCCCAGGGTGTTGATGGCTACACCTTC
>TRBJ2-7|TRBV3-1/TRBV3-2|TRBD2|-
CASSRTSGSEQYF
TGTGCCAGCAGCCGGACTAGCGGGAGCGAGCAGTACTTC
>TRBJ2-2|TRBV28|-|-
CASTVQGYTGELFF
TGTGCCAGCACCGTACAGGGTTACACCGGGGAGCTGTTTTTT
>TRBJ2-2|TRBV3-1/TRBV3-2|-|-
CASSRGGVRGTGELFF
TGTGCCAGCAGCCGGGGAGGGGTCAGGGGCACCGGGGAGCTGTTTTTT
>TRBJ1-6|TRBV5-5|-|-
CASSLGSGSGYSPLHF
TGTGCCAGCAGCTTGGGTTCAGGTAGTGGATATTCACCCCTCCACTTT
>TRBJ2-2|TRBV5-1|TRBD2|once
CASSLDGLAANTGELFF
TGCGCCAGCAGCTTGGACGGACTAGCGGCGAACACCGGGGAGCTGTTTTTT
>TRBJ2-1|TRBV6-1|-|-
CASSEPPGQPADNEQFF
TGTGCCAGCAGTGAACCTCCTGGACAGCCAGCTGACAATGAGCAGTTCTTC
>TRBJ1-2|TRBV6-6|-|few
CASSYSAANYGYTF
TGTGCCAGCAGTTACTCAGCGGCTAACTATGGCTACACCTTC
>TRBJ1-6|TRBV30|-|many
CAWRGARSPLHF
TGTGCCTGGAGGGGGGCTCGGTCACCCCTCCACTTT
>TRBJ1-5|TRBV9|-|-
CASSVDTDQPQHF
TGTGCCAGCAGCGTCGACACCGATCAGCCCCAGCATTTT
>TRBJ1-3|TRBV15|-|-
CATSRDPGAGNTIYF
TGTGCCACCAGCAGAGATCCCGGGGCTGGAAACACCATATATTTT
>TRBJ2-7|TRBV5-1|TRBD1|-
CASSPEGTATYEQYF
TGCGCCAGCAGCCCCGAGGGGACAGCGACCTACGAGCAGTACTTC
>TRBJ2-2|TRBV7-2|TRBD2|few
CASSFTSEGGELFF
TGTGCCAGCAGCTTCACTAGCGAGGGCGGGGAGCTGTTTTTT
>TRBJ1-1|TRBV12-3/TRBV12-4|-|-
CASSPYTGEAFF
TGTGCCAGCAGCCCCTATACCGGGGAAGCTTTCTTT
>TRBJ2-7|TRBV30|TRBD1|-
CAWGLQGPQGF
TGTGCCTGGGGTTTACAGGGGCCCCAGGGCTTC
>TRBJ1-1|TRBV5-6|TRBD1|-
CASSRTGVAEAFF
TGTGCCAGCAGCCGGACAGGGGTGGCTGAAGCTTTCTTT
>TRBJ1-3|TRBV28|TRBD1|few
CASSLFGTALGNTIYF
TGTGCCAGCAGTCTATTCGGGACAGCGCTTGGAAACACCATATATTTT
>TRBJ1-4|TRBV19|TRBD1|-
CASSGTVSAGEKLFF
TGTGCCAGTAGTGGGACAGTCAGCGCGGGTGAAAAACTGTTTTTT
>TRBJ1-4|TRBV5-6|-|-
CASSLQGIGEKLFF
TGTGCCAGCAGCTTACAGGGAATAGGTGAAAAACTGTTTTTT
>TRBJ1-4|TRBV19|TRBD1|-
CASAGTGVGKLFF
TGTGCCAGTGCCGGGACAGGGGTTGGAAAACTGTTTTTT
>TRBJ1-4|TRBV4-3|-|-
CASSQDFGGGATNEKLFF
TGCGCCAGCAGCCAAGATTTTGGCGGCGGTGCAACTAATGAAAAACTGTTTTTT
>TRBJ1-4|TRBV19|TRBD1|-
CASARQGRGEKLFF
TGTGCCAGTGCCCGACAGGGTCGAGGGGAAAAACTGTTTTTT